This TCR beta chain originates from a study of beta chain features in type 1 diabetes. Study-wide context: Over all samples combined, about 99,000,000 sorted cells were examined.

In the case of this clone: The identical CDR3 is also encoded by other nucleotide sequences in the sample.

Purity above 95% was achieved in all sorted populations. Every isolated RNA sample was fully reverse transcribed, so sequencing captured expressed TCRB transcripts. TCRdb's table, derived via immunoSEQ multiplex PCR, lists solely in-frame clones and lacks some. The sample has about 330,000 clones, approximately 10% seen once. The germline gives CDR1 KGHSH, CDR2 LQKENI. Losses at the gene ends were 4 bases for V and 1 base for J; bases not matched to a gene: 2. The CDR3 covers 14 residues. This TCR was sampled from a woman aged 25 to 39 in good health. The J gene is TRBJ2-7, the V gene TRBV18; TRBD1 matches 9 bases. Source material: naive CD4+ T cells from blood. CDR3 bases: TGTGCCAGCTCACGGGGGACAGGGTCCTACGAGCAGTACTTC. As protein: CASSRGTGSYEQYF.